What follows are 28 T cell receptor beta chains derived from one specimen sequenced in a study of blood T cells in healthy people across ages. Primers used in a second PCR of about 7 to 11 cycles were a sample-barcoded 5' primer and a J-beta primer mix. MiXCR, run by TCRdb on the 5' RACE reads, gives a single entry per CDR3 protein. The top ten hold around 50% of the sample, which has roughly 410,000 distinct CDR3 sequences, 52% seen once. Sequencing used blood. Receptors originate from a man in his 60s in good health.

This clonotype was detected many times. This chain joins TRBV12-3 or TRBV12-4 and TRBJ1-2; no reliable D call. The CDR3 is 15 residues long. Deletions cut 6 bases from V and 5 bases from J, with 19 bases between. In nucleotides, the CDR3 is TGTGCCAGCAGGCCAGGACGGCGGGGATGGTATGGCTACACCTTC. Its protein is CASRPGRRGWYGYTF.

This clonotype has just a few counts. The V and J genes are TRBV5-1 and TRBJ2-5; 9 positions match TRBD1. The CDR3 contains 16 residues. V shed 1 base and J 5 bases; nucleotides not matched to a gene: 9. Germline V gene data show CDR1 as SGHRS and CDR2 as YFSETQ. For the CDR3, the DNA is TGCGCCAGCAGCTTGTCCCTCCCGGGACAGGGCGAGACCCAGTACTTC. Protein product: CASSLSLPGQGETQYF.

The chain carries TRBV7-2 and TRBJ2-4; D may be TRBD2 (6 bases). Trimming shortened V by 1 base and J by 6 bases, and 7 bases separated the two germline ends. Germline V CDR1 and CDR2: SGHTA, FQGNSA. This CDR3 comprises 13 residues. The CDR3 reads CASSLVGGNIQYF. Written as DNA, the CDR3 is TGTGCCAGCAGCTTAGTCGGGGGAAACATTCAGTACTTC.

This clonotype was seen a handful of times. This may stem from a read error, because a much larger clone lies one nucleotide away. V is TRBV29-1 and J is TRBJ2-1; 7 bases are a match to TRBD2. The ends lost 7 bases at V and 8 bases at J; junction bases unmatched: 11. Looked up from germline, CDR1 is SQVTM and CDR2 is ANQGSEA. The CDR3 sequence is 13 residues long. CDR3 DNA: TGCAGCGGTTTAGGGGAGGGCCTCCATGAGCAGTTCTTC. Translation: CSGLGEGLHEQFF.

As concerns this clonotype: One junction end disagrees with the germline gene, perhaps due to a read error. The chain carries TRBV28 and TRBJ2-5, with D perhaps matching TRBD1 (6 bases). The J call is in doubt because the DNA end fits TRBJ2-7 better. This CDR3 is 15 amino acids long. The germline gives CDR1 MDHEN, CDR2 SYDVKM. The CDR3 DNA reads TGTGCCAGCGGTTTGGTTGGGGGCGTAGTCCACGAGCAGTACTTC. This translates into CASGLVGGVVHEQYF.

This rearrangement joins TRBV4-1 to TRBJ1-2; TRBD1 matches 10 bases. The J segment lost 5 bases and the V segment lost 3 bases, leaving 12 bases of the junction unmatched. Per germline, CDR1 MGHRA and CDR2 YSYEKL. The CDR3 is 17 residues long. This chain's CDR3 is CASSHPVLGQGTYGYTF. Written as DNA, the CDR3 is TGCGCCAGCAGCCACCCAGTCCTGGGACAGGGGACTTATGGCTACACCTTC.

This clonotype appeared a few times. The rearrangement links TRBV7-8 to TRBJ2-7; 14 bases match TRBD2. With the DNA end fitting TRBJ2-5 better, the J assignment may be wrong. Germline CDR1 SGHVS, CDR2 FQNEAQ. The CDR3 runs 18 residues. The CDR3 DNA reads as TGTGCCAGCAGCTTAAGGACTAGCGGGGGGACACTCCGGGAGACCCAGTACTTC. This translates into CASSLRTSGGTLRETQYF.

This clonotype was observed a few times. CDR3 sequence: CASSLQSYNEQFF. The CDR3 coding sequence is TGTGCCAGCAGTTTACAATCCTACAATGAGCAGTTCTTC. The chain employs TRBV28 and TRBJ2-1; D is unresolved. Germline-derived CDR1 and CDR2 are MDHEN and SYDVKM. The CDR3 is 13 residues long. V was cut by 2 bases and J by 1 base, with 3 bases left in between.

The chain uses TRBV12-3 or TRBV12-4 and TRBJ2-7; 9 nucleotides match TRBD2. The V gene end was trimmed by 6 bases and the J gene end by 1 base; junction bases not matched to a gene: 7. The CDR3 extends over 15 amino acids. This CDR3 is CASRPLAGLSYEQYF. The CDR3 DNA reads TGTGCCAGCAGGCCGCTAGCGGGACTGTCCTACGAGCAGTACTTC.

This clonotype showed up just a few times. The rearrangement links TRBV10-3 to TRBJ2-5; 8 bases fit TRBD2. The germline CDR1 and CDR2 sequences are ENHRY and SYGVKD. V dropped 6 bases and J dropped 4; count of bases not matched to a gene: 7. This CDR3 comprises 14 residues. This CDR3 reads CAIRTSGSGETQYF. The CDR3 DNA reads TGTGCCATCAGAACCAGCGGGAGCGGAGAGACCCAGTACTTC.

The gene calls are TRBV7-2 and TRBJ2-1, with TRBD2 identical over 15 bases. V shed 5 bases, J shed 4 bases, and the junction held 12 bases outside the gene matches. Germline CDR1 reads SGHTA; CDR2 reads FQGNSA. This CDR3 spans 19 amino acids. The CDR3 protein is CASSGAGTSGRHSYNEQFF. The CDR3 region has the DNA TGTGCCAGCAGCGGAGCGGGGACTAGCGGGAGGCACTCTTACAATGAGCAGTTCTTC.

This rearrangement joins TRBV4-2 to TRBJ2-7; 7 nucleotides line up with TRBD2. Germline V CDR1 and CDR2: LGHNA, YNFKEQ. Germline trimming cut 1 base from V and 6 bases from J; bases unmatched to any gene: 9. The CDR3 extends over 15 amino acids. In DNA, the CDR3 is TGTGCCAGCAGCCAAGGAGCGGGACCCCTGGCCGAGCAGTACTTC. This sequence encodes CASSQGAGPLAEQYF.

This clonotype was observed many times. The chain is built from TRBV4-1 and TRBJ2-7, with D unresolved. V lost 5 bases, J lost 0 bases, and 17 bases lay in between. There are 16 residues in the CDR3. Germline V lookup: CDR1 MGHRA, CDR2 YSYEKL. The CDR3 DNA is TGCGCCAGCAGCAATACGGACCGTAGGAACTCCTACGAGCAGTACTTC. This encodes CASSNTDRRNSYEQYF.

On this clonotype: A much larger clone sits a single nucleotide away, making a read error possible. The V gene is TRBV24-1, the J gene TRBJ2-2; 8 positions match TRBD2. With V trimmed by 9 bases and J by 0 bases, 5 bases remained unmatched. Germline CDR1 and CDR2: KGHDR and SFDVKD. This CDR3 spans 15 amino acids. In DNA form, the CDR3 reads TGTGCCACCTTTTTAGCGGGGACGAACACCGGGGAGCTGTTTTTT. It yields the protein CATFLAGTNTGELFF.

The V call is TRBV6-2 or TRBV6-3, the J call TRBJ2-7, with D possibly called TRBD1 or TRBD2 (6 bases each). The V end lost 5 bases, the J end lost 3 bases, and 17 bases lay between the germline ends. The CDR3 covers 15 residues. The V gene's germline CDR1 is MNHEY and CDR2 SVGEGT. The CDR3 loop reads CASSPGWRGFYEQYF. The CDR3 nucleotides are TGTGCCAGCAGTCCCGGATGGAGGGGGTTCTACGAGCAGTACTTC.

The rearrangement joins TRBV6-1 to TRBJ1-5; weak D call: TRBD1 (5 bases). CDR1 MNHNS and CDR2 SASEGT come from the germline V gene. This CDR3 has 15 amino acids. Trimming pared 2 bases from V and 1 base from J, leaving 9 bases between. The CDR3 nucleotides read TGTGCCAGCAGTGAATTCCGACAGAGCAATCAGCCCCAGCATTTT. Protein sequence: CASSEFRQSNQPQHF.

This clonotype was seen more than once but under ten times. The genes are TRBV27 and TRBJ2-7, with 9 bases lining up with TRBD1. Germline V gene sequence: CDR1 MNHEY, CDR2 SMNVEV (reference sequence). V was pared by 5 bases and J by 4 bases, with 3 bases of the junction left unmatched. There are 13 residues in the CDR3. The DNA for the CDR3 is TGTGCCAGCAGTCAGACAGGGGGGTACGAGCAGTACTTC. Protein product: CASSQTGGYEQYF.

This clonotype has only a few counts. The DNA for the CDR3 is TGTGCCAGCAGCTTAGGCGGGAGGGCCCGTAGAGAGCAGTTCTTC. Its protein is CASSLGGRARREQFF. The J gene is TRBJ2-1, the V gene TRBV7-2; 9 bases agree with TRBD2. Germline-derived CDR1 and CDR2 are SGHTA and FQGNSA. Germline trimming cut 1 base from V and 10 bases from J; bases unmatched to any gene: 8. The CDR3 is 15 amino acids.

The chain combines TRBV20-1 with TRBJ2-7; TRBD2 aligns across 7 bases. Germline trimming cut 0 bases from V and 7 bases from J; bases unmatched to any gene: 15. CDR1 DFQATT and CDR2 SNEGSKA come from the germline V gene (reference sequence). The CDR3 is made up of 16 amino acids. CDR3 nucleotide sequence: TGCAGTGCTAGAGATCGGGGGGTAAAGGAATACAATGAGCAGTACTTC. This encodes CSARDRGVKEYNEQYF.

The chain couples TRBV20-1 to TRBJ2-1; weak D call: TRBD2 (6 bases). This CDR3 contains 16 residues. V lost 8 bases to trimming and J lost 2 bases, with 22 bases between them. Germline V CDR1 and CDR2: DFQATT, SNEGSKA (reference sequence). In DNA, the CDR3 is TGCAGTACCACCCTCGGAGGGGACCTCCCCTACAATGAGCAGTTCTTC. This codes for CSTTLGGDLPYNEQFF.

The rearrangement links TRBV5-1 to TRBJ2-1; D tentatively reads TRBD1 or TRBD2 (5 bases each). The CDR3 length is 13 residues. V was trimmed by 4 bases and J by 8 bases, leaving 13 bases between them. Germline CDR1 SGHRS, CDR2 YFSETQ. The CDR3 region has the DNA TGCGCCAGCAGCCTGGGGACGGTCGATGAGCAGTTCTTC. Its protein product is CASSLGTVDEQFF.

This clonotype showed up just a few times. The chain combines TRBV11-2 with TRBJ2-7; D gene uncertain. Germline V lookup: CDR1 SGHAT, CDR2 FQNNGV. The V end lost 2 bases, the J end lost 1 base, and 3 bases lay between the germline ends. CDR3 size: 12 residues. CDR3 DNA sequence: TGTGCCAGCAGCTTATTTTCCTACGAGCAGTACTTC. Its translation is CASSLFSYEQYF.

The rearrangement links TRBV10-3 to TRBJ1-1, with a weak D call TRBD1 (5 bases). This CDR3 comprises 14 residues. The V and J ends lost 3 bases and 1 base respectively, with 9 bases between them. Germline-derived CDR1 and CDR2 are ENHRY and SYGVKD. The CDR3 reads CAISENRRNTEAFF. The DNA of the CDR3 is TGTGCCATCAGTGAAAACAGGAGGAACACTGAAGCTTTCTTT.

The CDR3 DNA follows: TGTGCCAGCAGCCCTGTTACGCGGGGTGGGGAGCAGTACTTC. Translated, it gives CASSPVTRGGEQYF. The V call is TRBV9, the J call TRBJ2-5, with D perhaps matching TRBD2 (6 bases). Trimming pared 4 bases from V and 11 bases from J, leaving 21 bases between. The CDR3 consists of 14 residues. Looked up from germline, CDR1 is SGDLS and CDR2 is YYNGEE.

CDR3: CASSLAGGIDTQYF. CDR3 sequence (DNA): TGTGCCAGCAGTTTAGCGGGAGGCATAGATACGCAGTATTTT. V usage is TRBV6-6 and J usage is TRBJ2-3; the match to TRBD2 covers 10 bases. V lost 4 bases and J lost 5; bases outside the gene matches: 3. Germline V lookup: CDR1 MNHNY, CDR2 SVGAGI (reference sequence). CDR3 length: 14 amino acids.

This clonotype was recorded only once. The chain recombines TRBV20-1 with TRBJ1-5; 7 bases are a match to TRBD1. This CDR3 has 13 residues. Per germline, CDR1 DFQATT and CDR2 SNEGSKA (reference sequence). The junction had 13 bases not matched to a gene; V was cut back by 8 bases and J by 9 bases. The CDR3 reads CSTNTQGGRPQHF. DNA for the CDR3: TGCAGTACTAACACCCAGGGGGGTCGGCCCCAGCATTTT.

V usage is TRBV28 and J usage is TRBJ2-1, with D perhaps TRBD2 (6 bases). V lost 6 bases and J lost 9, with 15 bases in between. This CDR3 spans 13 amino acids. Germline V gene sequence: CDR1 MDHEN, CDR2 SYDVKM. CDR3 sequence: CASRGGVGSEQFF. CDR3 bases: TGTGCCAGCAGGGGCGGGGTTGGAAGTGAGCAGTTCTTC.

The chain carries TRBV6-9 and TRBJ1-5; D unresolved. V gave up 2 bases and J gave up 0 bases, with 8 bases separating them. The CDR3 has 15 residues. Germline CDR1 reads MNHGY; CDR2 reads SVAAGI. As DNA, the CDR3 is TGTGCCAGCAGTTATCGGGTCTATAGCAATCAGCCCCAGCATTTT. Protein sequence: CASSYRVYSNQPQHF.